The T cell receptor beta chain described here comes from a study of T cells expressing NK-cell markers. TCRdb re-called the 5' RACE reads and shows each CDR3 protein once, DNA omitted. This sample contains 150,000 or so distinct CDR3 sequences. The sequenced sample consisted of blood T cells: a sorted CD56 or NKG2C T cell subset, CD4+ or CD8+ T cells, or bulk PBMC T cells (not recorded which). This TCR came from a woman in her forties or fifties in good health.

The CDR3 protein is CASSLVTANTGELFF. J is TRBJ2-2 and V is TRBV5-1. The CDR3 sequence is 15 residues long. Germline V gene data show CDR1 as SGHRS and CDR2 as YFSETQ. Filled out from reference TRBV5-1 and TRBJ2-2, the complete variable domain reads KAGVTQTPRYLIKTRGQQVTLSCSPISGHRSVSWYQQTPGQGLQFLFEYFSETQRNKGNFPGRFSGRQFSNSRSEMNVSTLELGDSALYLCASSLVTANTGELFFGEGSRLTVL.